One sample yielded the 27 T cell receptor beta chains listed below, sequenced in a study of neurological immune-mediated disorders. TCRdb reanalysed the 5' RACE reads using MiXCR and keeps one entry per CDR3 protein. The sample contains tens of thousands of distinct CDR3 sequences, 4% to 6% of which appear only once. The specimen sequenced was PBMCs. The receptors shown here come from a man aged 18 to 29 with multiple sclerosis.

This clonotype was recorded at least ten times. The rearrangement links TRBV29-1 to TRBJ1-1; the match to TRBD1 covers 10 bases. CDR3 length: 14 amino acids. Germline CDR1 is SQVTM and CDR2 is ANQGSEA. The J segment lost 0 bases and the V segment lost 6 bases, leaving 4 bases of the junction unmatched. In DNA, the CDR3 is TGCAGCGTGACGGGACAGGGGATGAACACTGAAGCTTTCTTT. Its protein is CSVTGQGMNTEAFF.

This clonotype was counted many times. The chain recombines TRBV4-2 with TRBJ1-4, with a possible D match to TRBD1 (5 bases). The CDR3 length is 14 residues. CDR1 LGHNA and CDR2 YNFKEQ come from the germline V gene. V dropped 0 bases and J dropped 7 bases, with 9 bases sitting between them. CDR3 nucleotide sequence: TGTGCCAGCAGCCAAGACAGGGATCGTGAAAAACTGTTTTTT. This encodes CASSQDRDREKLFF.

This clonotype was detected a few times. V gene TRBV12-3 or TRBV12-4 combines with J gene TRBJ2-7; D is tentatively TRBD1 or TRBD2 (6 bases each). The CDR3 has 14 residues. Trimming stripped 6 bases from V and 2 bases from J, with 14 bases between. The CDR3 region is CASSPGAGTYEQYF. DNA of the CDR3: TGTGCCAGCAGCCCGGGGGCCGGAACCTACGAGCAGTACTTC.

This clonotype was seen repeatedly, ten times or more. The V and J genes are TRBV4-1 and TRBJ2-3; 8 nucleotides line up with TRBD2. Germline lookup yields CDR1 MGHRA and CDR2 YSYEKL. Germline trimming cut 3 bases from V and 13 bases from J; bases unmatched to any gene: 18. This CDR3 comprises 16 residues. The CDR3 protein is CASSHPWGLAGRGEYF. In nucleotides, the CDR3 is TGCGCCAGCAGCCATCCCTGGGGGCTAGCGGGCCGGGGGGAGTATTTT.

This clonotype was found many times. This chain links TRBV28 with TRBJ1-2; no clear D gene. Per germline, CDR1 MDHEN and CDR2 SYDVKM. This CDR3 is built from 15 residues. The V and J ends lost 6 bases and 5 bases respectively, with 19 bases between them. The CDR3 is CASRPATTWYYGYTF. In DNA, the CDR3 is TGTGCCAGCAGACCCGCCACCACGTGGTATTATGGCTACACCTTC.

As regards this clonotype: A much larger clone differs by one base, so this may be a read error. The chain couples TRBV20-1 to TRBJ1-1; TRBD1 is a possible D gene (6 bases). The germline V and J ends were trimmed by 7 bases and 0 bases, with 12 bases remaining between them. CDR1 is DFQATT, CDR2 SNEGSKA, per germline (reference sequence). CDR3 size: 13 residues. CDR3 sequence: CSVGGRVNTEAFF. The CDR3 coding sequence is TGCAGTGTGGGGGGGCGGGTGAACACTGAAGCTTTCTTT.

A note on this clonotype: This may come from a read error, since a much larger clone is one base off. The chain combines TRBV5-1 with TRBJ2-7; D may be TRBD1 (6 bases). CDR3 size: 14 residues. Germline CDR1 and CDR2: SGHRS and YFSETQ. The germline V and J ends were trimmed by 2 bases and 3 bases, with 12 bases remaining between them. CDR3 loop: CASSFRGEIYEQYF. The CDR3 DNA is TGCGCCAGCAGCTTCAGGGGCGAGATCTACGAGCAGTACTTC.

This clonotype was counted ten times or more. The rearrangement joins TRBV9 to TRBJ1-2; TRBD1 might be the D (5 bases). This CDR3 has 17 residues. In germline, CDR1 is SGDLS, CDR2 YYNGEE. Trimming cost V 3 bases and J 2 bases, with 20 bases left between them. The CDR3 DNA sequence: TGTGCCAGCAGCGACGCCATCGACAGATCACTAAACTATGGCTACACCTTC. It codes for CASSDAIDRSLNYGYTF. Filled out from reference TRBV9 and TRBJ1-2, the complete variable domain reads DSGVTQTPKHLITATGQRVTLRCSPRSGDLSVYWYQQSLDQGLQFLIQYYNGEERAKGNILERFSAQQFPDLHSELNLSSLELGDSALYFCASSDAIDRSLNYGYTFGSGTRLTVV.

This clonotype was counted at least ten times. This sequence joins TRBV20-1 and TRBJ1-3; D not resolved. With 4 bases removed from V and 4 bases from J, the gap between germline ends came to 17 bases. The germline gives CDR1 DFQATT, CDR2 SNEGSKA (reference sequence). The CDR3 loop spans 15 amino acids. CDR3 sequence (DNA): TGCAGTGCTACACCGGGATTCAACTCGGGAAACACCATATATTTT. This codes for CSATPGFNSGNTIYF.

This clonotype was seen many times. V is TRBV20-1 and J is TRBJ2-3; 8 bases align to TRBD2. This CDR3 has 13 residues. The junction had 4 bases not matched to a gene; V was cut back by 6 bases and J by 2 bases. The germline V gene encodes CDR1 DFQATT and CDR2 SNEGSKA (reference sequence). CDR3: CSAHSGITDTQYF. CDR3 bases: TGCAGTGCCCATAGCGGGATCACAGATACGCAGTATTTT.

This clonotype was counted many times. A junction end diverges from the germline sequence, so it may reflect a read error. This chain uses TRBV24-1 with TRBJ1-5; D gene unclear. CDR1 is KGHDR and CDR2 is SFDVKD in the germline V gene. The CDR3 spans 13 residues. The CDR3: CATSAWGNQPQNF. Here the CDR3 DNA reads TGTGCCACCAGTGCCTGGGGTAATCAGCCCCAGAATTTT.

This clonotype was counted at least ten times. This sequence joins TRBV4-3 and TRBJ2-5; D possibly corresponds to TRBD1 (6 bases). The ends were cut back, 3 bases at V and 2 bases at J, with 7 bases in the middle. The CDR3 loop spans 13 amino acids. Germline V gene data show CDR1 as LGHNA and CDR2 as YSLEER. The CDR3 DNA sequence: TGCGCCAGCAGCCAGGACAGTCAAGAGACCCAGTACTTC. This translates into CASSQDSQETQYF.

This clonotype was observed at least ten times. CDR3 region: CSAPGGWRSYEQYF. In DNA, the CDR3 is TGCAGTGCTCCCGGAGGATGGAGGAGCTACGAGCAGTACTTC. The genes are TRBV20-1 and TRBJ2-7, with D possibly TRBD2 on 5 matching bases. Trimming took 5 bases from V and 3 from J, leaving 17 bases between them. This CDR3 is built from 14 residues. The germline V gene encodes CDR1 DFQATT and CDR2 SNEGSKA (reference sequence).

Many counts were recorded for this clonotype. The chain uses TRBV6-5 and TRBJ2-7; D unresolved. V shed 6 bases and J shed 0 bases, with 9 bases lying between them. Germline loops: CDR1 MNHEY, CDR2 SVGAGI. There are 13 residues in the CDR3. The CDR3 sequence is CASSPINSYEQYF. The CDR3, as DNA: TGTGCCAGCAGCCCCATCAACTCCTACGAGCAGTACTTC.

This clonotype was seen at least ten times. The rearrangement joins TRBV7-6 to TRBJ1-2, with D uncertain. The length of the CDR3 is 13 residues. Trimming took off 4 bases at V and 3 bases at J, with 9 bases between the two ends. Germline lookup yields CDR1 SGHVS and CDR2 FNYEAQ. CDR3 sequence reads: CASSSMGDYGYTF. The CDR3 bases are TGTGCCAGCAGCTCAATGGGCGACTATGGCTACACCTTC.

This clonotype was observed at least ten times. J is TRBJ2-7 and V is TRBV5-5; 9 bases line up with TRBD1. The CDR3 is made up of 14 amino acids. V shed 5 bases, J shed 2 bases, and the junction held 5 bases outside the gene matches. Germline V gene lookup returns CDR1 SGHKS and CDR2 YYEKEE (reference sequence). CDR3 protein: CASSYRDRAYEQYF. The CDR3 DNA follows: TGTGCCAGCAGTTACCGGGACAGGGCCTACGAGCAGTACTTC.

In this sample, this clonotype turned up many times. This rearrangement joins TRBV5-1 to TRBJ2-7; 11 bases map to TRBD2. This CDR3 spans 16 amino acids. The V gene end was trimmed by 1 base and the J gene end by 0 bases; junction bases not matched to a gene: 3. CDR1 and CDR2 from the germline V gene are SGHRS and YFSETQ. CDR3: CASSLRLAGPSYEQYF. CDR3 DNA: TGCGCCAGCAGCTTGAGACTAGCGGGGCCCTCCTACGAGCAGTACTTC.

This clonotype was observed at least ten times. The V and J genes are TRBV5-5 and TRBJ2-7; D gene unclear. CDR1 and CDR2 (germline): SGHKS, YYEKEE (reference sequence). Trimming removed 0 bases at V and 3 bases at J, with 13 bases between. This CDR3 region has 15 residues. The CDR3 spells CASSLEGGPLYEQYF. DNA for the CDR3: TGTGCCAGCAGCTTGGAAGGCGGTCCCCTCTACGAGCAGTACTTC.

Many counts were recorded for this clonotype. This rearrangement joins TRBV5-1 to TRBJ1-1; no definite D call. The CDR3 sequence is 15 residues long. V lost 0 bases and J lost 3, with 12 bases in between. Germline V lookup: CDR1 SGHRS, CDR2 YFSETQ. The CDR3 reads CASSLASGWDTEAFF. CDR3 bases: TGCGCCAGCAGCTTGGCCAGCGGATGGGACACTGAAGCTTTCTTT.

This clonotype was seen at least ten times. The CDR3 is CASSPSFGGTEAFF. The CDR3 nucleotides are TGTGCCAGCTCACCGTCCTTCGGGGGCACTGAAGCTTTCTTT. The rearrangement links TRBV18 to TRBJ1-1; maybe TRBD1 (5 bases). Germline V lookup: CDR1 KGHSH, CDR2 LQKENI. The CDR3 loop spans 14 amino acids. V shed 3 bases and J shed 4 bases, with 12 bases lying between them.

V usage is TRBV15 and J usage is TRBJ2-3; the match to TRBD1 covers 9 bases. CDR3 length: 15 residues. V lost 3 bases, J lost 2 bases, and 3 bases stayed unmatched. Germline CDR1 LNHNV, CDR2 YYDKDF (reference sequence). The CDR3 loop reads CATSRDRGFTDTQYF. The CDR3 nucleotides read TGTGCCACCAGCAGGGACAGGGGATTCACAGATACGCAGTATTTT.

This clonotype showed up many times. This sequence joins TRBV5-1 and TRBJ2-4; D unclear. Germline V gene lookup returns CDR1 SGHRS and CDR2 YFSETQ. V lost 0 bases and J 3 bases, leaving 7 bases between the germline ends. This CDR3 has 14 residues. The chain's CDR3 is CASSLGQNKNIQYF. The CDR3 bases are TGCGCCAGCAGCTTGGGGCAGAACAAAAACATTCAGTACTTC. Supplemented by reference TRBV5-1 and TRBJ2-4, the full variable domain reads KAGVTQTPRYLIKTRGQQVTLSCSPISGHRSVSWYQQTPGQGLQFLFEYFSETQRNKGNFPGRFSGRQFSNSRSEMNVSTLELGDSALYLCASSLGQNKNIQYFGAGTRLSVL.

Ten or more counts support this clonotype. This chain connects TRBV12-3 or TRBV12-4 to TRBJ2-3; TRBD2 matches at 10 bases. Trimming removed 2 bases from V and 4 bases from J; junction bases left unmatched: 3. The CDR3 has 15 residues. The CDR3 protein is CASSLSGGASDTQYF. For the CDR3, the DNA is TGTGCCAGCAGTTTAAGCGGGGGGGCATCAGATACGCAGTATTTT.

At least ten counts were recorded for this clonotype. This chain joins TRBV5-1 and TRBJ1-2; a weak D match, TRBD1 (6 bases). V was clipped by 0 bases and J by 6 bases, with 15 bases between them. The CDR3 extends over 15 amino acids. Germline V gene lookup returns CDR1 SGHRS and CDR2 YFSETQ. CDR3: CASSLAIGTSNGYTF. The CDR3 bases are TGCGCCAGCAGCTTGGCCATCGGGACAAGCAATGGCTACACCTTC.

This clonotype appeared many times. The chain uses TRBV7-3 and TRBJ1-6, with TRBD1 matching 7 bases. V shed 5 bases and J 3 bases; nucleotides not matched to a gene: 7. The CDR3 is 16 residues long. From germline, CDR1 is SGHTA and CDR2 FQGTGA. CDR3 residues: CASSPEDRIYNSPLHF. The CDR3 DNA reads TGTGCCAGCAGCCCCGAGGACAGGATCTATAATTCACCCCTCCACTTT.

About this clonotype: Just one base apart from a much larger clone, this may be a read error. The chain couples TRBV9 to TRBJ2-7; 11 bases match TRBD2. J gave up 7 bases and V 2 bases, and 8 bases lay outside the gene matches. CDR3 length equals 15 residues. The germline V gene has CDR1 SGDLS and CDR2 YYNGEE. The CDR3 DNA sequence: TGTGCCAGCAGCGTCACTAGCGGGAGTCTAAGAGAGCAGTACTTC. The encoded protein is CASSVTSGSLREQYF.

This rearrangement joins TRBV27 to TRBJ2-7; D perhaps matches TRBD1 (6 bases). Germline V lookup: CDR1 MNHEY, CDR2 SMNVEV (reference sequence). The ends were cut back, 6 bases at V and 3 bases at J, with 12 bases in the middle. The CDR3 spans 13 residues. CDR3 residues: CASRTTQGYEQYF. The CDR3 DNA sequence: TGTGCCAGCAGAACTACACAGGGCTACGAGCAGTACTTC.